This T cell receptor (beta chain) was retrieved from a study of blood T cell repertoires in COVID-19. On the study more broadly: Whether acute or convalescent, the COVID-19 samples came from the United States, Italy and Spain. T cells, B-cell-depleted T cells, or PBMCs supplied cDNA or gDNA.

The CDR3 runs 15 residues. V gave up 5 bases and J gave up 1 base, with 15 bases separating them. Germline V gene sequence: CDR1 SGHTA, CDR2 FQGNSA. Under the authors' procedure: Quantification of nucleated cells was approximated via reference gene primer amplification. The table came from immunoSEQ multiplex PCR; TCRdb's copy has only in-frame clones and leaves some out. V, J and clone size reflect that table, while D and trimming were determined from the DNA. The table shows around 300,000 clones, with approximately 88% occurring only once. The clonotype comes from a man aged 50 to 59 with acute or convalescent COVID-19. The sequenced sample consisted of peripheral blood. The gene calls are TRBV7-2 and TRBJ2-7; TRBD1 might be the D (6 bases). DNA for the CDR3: TGTGCCAGCAGCCTCAAGCAGGGGCCTTCCTACGAGCAGTACTTC. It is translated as CASSLKQGPSYEQYF.